The 26 T cell receptor beta chains in this list originate from one sample, sequenced in a study of shared clonotypes between healthy human individuals. TCRdb's table, derived via immunoSEQ multiplex PCR, lists solely in-frame clones and lacks some. The sample has about 2.2 million clones; over 85% are singletons. Terminally differentiated effector memory CD45RA+ cells were left out of the naive CD8 fraction, which was CD45RO-negative and positively selected for CCR7. Sequenced material: naive CD8+ T cells from PBMCs. The receptors shown here come from a man between 18 and 29 years old in good health. Some clones in this sample may be carry-over from other donors' samples.

V is TRBV27 and J is TRBJ2-7; D may be TRBD1 or TRBD2 (6 bases each). Germline V gives CDR1 MNHEY, CDR2 SMNVEV (reference sequence). Trimming took off 2 bases at V and 6 bases at J, with 14 bases between the two ends. The CDR3 runs 14 residues. The CDR3 reads CASSLRGQFAEQYF. CDR3 sequence (DNA): TGTGCCAGCAGTTTACGGGGGCAGTTCGCCGAGCAGTACTTC.

This clone was seen a single time. CDR3 nucleotides: TGTGCCAGCAGCTCTACAAGAGACAGGGGGCATAAGGGCAATGAGCAGTTCTTC. Its translation is CASSSTRDRGHKGNEQFF. The chain combines TRBV7-9 with TRBJ2-1; 10 positions agree with TRBD1. The CDR3 is made up of 18 amino acids. Germline V lookup: CDR1 SEHNR, CDR2 FQNEAQ (reference sequence). Unmatched junction bases numbered 15, after V lost 4 bases and J lost 6 bases. Drawing the rest from reference TRBV7-9 and TRBJ2-1, the complete variable domain is DTGVSQNPRHKITKRGQNVTFRCDPISEHNRLYWYRQTLGQGPEFLTYFQNEAQLEKSRLLSDRFSAERPKGSFSTLEIQRTEQGDSAMYLCASSSTRDRGHKGNEQFFGPGTRLTVL.

This rearrangement joins TRBV29-1 to TRBJ2-7; TRBD2 agrees at 12 bases. Germline V lookup: CDR1 SQVTM, CDR2 ANQGSEA. The CDR3 length is 16 residues. J gave up 0 bases and V 6 bases, and 9 bases lay outside the gene matches. CDR3 DNA sequence: TGCAGCGTGACCGGGACTAGCGGGCGACACTCCTACGAGCAGTACTTC. This gives the protein CSVTGTSGRHSYEQYF.

This rearrangement joins TRBV27 to TRBJ2-1; TRBD2 agrees at 12 bases. CDR1 and CDR2 from the germline V gene are MNHEY and SMNVEV (reference sequence). The CDR3 has 17 amino acids. V was pared by 5 bases and J by 6 bases, with 11 bases of the junction left unmatched. This chain's CDR3 is CASSPRLAGATTNEQFF. DNA for the CDR3: TGTGCCAGCAGTCCGCGACTAGCGGGAGCCACCACCAATGAGCAGTTCTTC.

The V call is TRBV7-3, the J call TRBJ2-1, with 12 bases that match TRBD2. V shed 8 bases and J 12 bases; nucleotides not matched to a gene: 11. The germline gives CDR1 SGHTA, CDR2 FQGTGA. The CDR3 length is 14 residues. The CDR3 is CASLSSGRDPWQFF. CDR3 DNA sequence: TGTGCCAGCTTATCTAGCGGGAGGGACCCCTGGCAGTTCTTC.

This rearrangement joins TRBV9 to TRBJ2-7; 7 nucleotides align to TRBD2. The V and J ends lost 0 bases and 3 bases, in that order; junction bases with no gene match: 6. This CDR3 has 15 residues. Germline CDR1 is SGDLS and CDR2 is YYNGEE. The DNA for the CDR3 is TGTGCCAGCAGCGTAGGGTGGGAGGGTAACTACGAGCAGTACTTC. Its protein is CASSVGWEGNYEQYF.

The count of this clone is one. In nucleotides, the CDR3 is TGTGCCAGCCGGAGCGGGGCCACCTACGAGCAGTACTTC. Translating it yields CASRSGATYEQYF. The chain is built from TRBV18 and TRBJ2-7; 7 nucleotides agree with TRBD2. The CDR3 contains 13 residues. Germline V gives CDR1 KGHSH, CDR2 LQKENI. Trimming removed 8 bases from V and 2 bases from J; junction bases left unmatched: 6.

The chain employs TRBV7-9 and TRBJ2-1, with D hard to call. The V gene's germline CDR1 is SEHNR and CDR2 FQNEAQ (reference sequence). V dropped 0 bases and J dropped 2 bases, with 8 bases sitting between them. The length of the CDR3 is 15 residues. CDR3 sequence: CASSLAASTYNEQFF. As DNA, the CDR3 is TGTGCCAGCAGCTTAGCGGCTTCAACCTACAATGAGCAGTTCTTC. Filled out from reference TRBV7-9 and TRBJ2-1, the complete variable domain reads DTGVSQNPRHKITKRGQNVTFRCDPISEHNRLYWYRQTLGQGPEFLTYFQNEAQLEKSRLLSDRFSAERPKGSFSTLEIQRTEQGDSAMYLCASSLAASTYNEQFFGPGTRLTVL.

This chain joins TRBV28 and TRBJ2-3; D possibly corresponds to TRBD2 (6 bases). V was pared by 2 bases and J by 5 bases, with 11 bases between. The CDR3 contains 14 residues. Germline assignment: CDR1 MDHEN and CDR2 SYDVKM. CDR3 sequence reads: CASSLGLALDTQYF. For the CDR3, the DNA is TGTGCCAGCAGTTTAGGGCTAGCGTTAGATACGCAGTATTTT.

The V gene is TRBV11-2, the J gene TRBJ1-3; no reliable D call. This CDR3 is built from 15 residues. Germline CDR1 SGHAT, CDR2 FQNNGV. Trimming pared 8 bases from V and 2 bases from J, leaving 16 bases between. CDR3 nucleotide sequence: TGTGCCAGCGGGCCTCCTGGGAGTGCTGGAAACACCATATATTTT. The encoded protein is CASGPPGSAGNTIYF.

The chain employs TRBV19 and TRBJ2-2, with D perhaps matching TRBD1 (5 bases). CDR1 and CDR2 (germline): LNHDA, SQIVND (reference sequence). V gave up 8 bases and J gave up 0 bases, with 16 bases separating them. CDR3 size: 16 residues. In nucleotides, the CDR3 is TGTGCCAGTCATGGGGCAGTCACCGCGAACACCGGGGAGCTGTTTTTT. Protein: CASHGAVTANTGELFF. The variable domain in full, with the rest retrieved from reference TRBV19 and TRBJ2-2, is DGGITQSPKYLFRKEGQNVTLSCEQNLNHDAMYWYRQDPGQGLRLIYYSQIVNDFQKGDIAEGYSVSREKKESFPLTVTSAQKNPTAFYLCASHGAVTANTGELFFGEGSRLTVL.

This clone was counted only a few times. The chain has TRBV19 and TRBJ1-1, with D uncertain. The CDR3 has 11 residues. Trimming took off 9 bases at V and 6 bases at J, with 11 bases between the two ends. The V gene's germline CDR1 is LNHDA and CDR2 SQIVND (reference sequence). CDR3 bases: TGTGCCAGCCTCGACATGTCTGAAGCTTTCTTT. Its protein product is CASLDMSEAFF.

The chain recombines TRBV5-1 with TRBJ1-4; no clear D gene. CDR3 length: 16 amino acids. V shed 0 bases and J shed 4 bases, with 13 bases lying between them. Germline assignment: CDR1 SGHRS and CDR2 YFSETQ. The CDR3 DNA reads TGCGCCAGCAGCTTGGGCTTGACACCAAGTAATGAAAAACTGTTTTTT. Protein product: CASSLGLTPSNEKLFF.

The rearrangement uses TRBV13 and TRBJ2-6; D ambiguous. V was pared by 4 bases and J by 0 bases, with 7 bases between. The CDR3 covers 15 residues. The germline V gene has CDR1 PRHDT and CDR2 FYEKMQ (reference sequence). The CDR3 spells CASSSDNSGANVLTF. CDR3 bases: TGTGCCAGCAGCTCAGACAACTCTGGGGCCAACGTCCTGACTTTC.

V is TRBV27 and J is TRBJ1-1; the D is unclear. This CDR3 is built from 15 residues. CDR1 and CDR2 (germline): MNHEY, SMNVEV (reference sequence). Trimming cost V 1 base and J 7 bases, with 16 bases left between them. The CDR3 bases are TGTGCCAGCAGTTTATTTCCGGAGACGGGCTATGAAGCTTTCTTT. It yields the protein CASSLFPETGYEAFF.

V gene TRBV4-3 combines with J gene TRBJ2-7; no firm D call. V gave up 2 bases and J gave up 7 bases, with 12 bases separating them. This CDR3 comprises 13 residues. The germline gives CDR1 LGHNA, CDR2 YSLEER. CDR3 coding DNA: TGCGCCAGCAGCCAAAGGCTAGGTGATGAGCAGTACTTC. This codes for CASSQRLGDEQYF.

The chain employs TRBV6-5 and TRBJ1-2; 8 bases map to TRBD1. V was pared by 5 bases and J by 5 bases, with 4 bases of the junction left unmatched. The germline V gene has CDR1 MNHEY and CDR2 SVGAGI. The CDR3 consists of 13 residues. The CDR3 is CASSTGGWYGYTF. The CDR3 DNA is TGTGCCAGCAGTACAGGGGGGTGGTATGGCTACACCTTC.

Remarks on this clone: Other nucleotide sequences in the sample specify the same CDR3. The V call is TRBV5-4, the J call TRBJ2-1, with a tentative D call TRBD2 (5 bases). CDR1 and CDR2 from the germline V gene are SGHNT and YYREEE (reference sequence). The V and J ends lost 4 bases and 8 bases respectively, with 7 bases between them. There are 11 residues in the CDR3. The CDR3 DNA reads TGTGCCAGCAGCCTAGCCCATGAGCAGTTCTTC. Amino acid sequence: CASSLAHEQFF.

This clone was found once. The chain joins TRBV7-9 to TRBJ1-4; 7 bases agree with TRBD1. The CDR3 is 14 residues long. After removal of 5 bases from V and 6 bases from J, the junction contained 6 bases not matched to a gene. Germline V gene data show CDR1 as SEHNR and CDR2 as FQNEAQ (reference sequence). Written as DNA, the CDR3 is TGTGCCAGCAGCGCCCGGGACAGTTATGAAAAACTGTTTTTT. The encoded protein is CASSARDSYEKLFF.

CDR3 in amino acids: CASSDGTGGLAQHF. DNA of the CDR3: TGCGCCAGCAGTGACGGGACTGGCGGTTTGGCCCAGCATTTT. V and J are TRBV10-2 and TRBJ1-5; tentatively, D is TRBD1 (5 bases). Germline assignment: CDR1 WSHSY and CDR2 SAAADI. The CDR3 is 14 residues long. V lost 3 bases to trimming and J lost 11 bases, with 17 bases between them.

This clone was recorded once. J is TRBJ2-7 and V is TRBV11-2; D call uncertain. The germline CDR1 and CDR2 sequences are SGHAT and FQNNGV. The CDR3 has 12 amino acids. Trimming stripped 5 bases from V and 6 bases from J, with 11 bases between. The CDR3 DNA is TGTGCCAGCAGCCTAACACCCCGCGAGCAGTACTTC. It encodes CASSLTPREQYF.

This chain connects TRBV9 to TRBJ1-1; 8 nucleotides agree with TRBD1. Trimming removed 4 bases from V and 6 bases from J; junction bases left unmatched: 8. Germline CDR1 and CDR2: SGDLS and YYNGEE. This CDR3 comprises 14 residues. In DNA form, the CDR3 reads TGTGCCAGCAGCATAGACAGGGGATTGTCTGAAGCTTTCTTT. This sequence encodes CASSIDRGLSEAFF.

The chain couples TRBV19 to TRBJ2-7, with D maybe TRBD1 (7 bases). This CDR3 contains 15 residues. V lost 3 bases, J lost 7 bases, and 19 bases lay in between. Germline V gene lookup returns CDR1 LNHDA and CDR2 SQIVND (reference sequence). The CDR3 DNA is TGTGCCAGTAGTATTGGGCAGGGGGGAGTGCGGGAGCAGTACTTC. Translating it yields CASSIGQGGVREQYF. The full variable domain, in which reference TRBV19 and TRBJ2-7 provide the parts outside the CDR3, is DGGITQSPKYLFRKEGQNVTLSCEQNLNHDAMYWYRQDPGQGLRLIYYSQIVNDFQKGDIAEGYSVSREKKESFPLTVTSAQKNPTAFYLCASSIGQGGVREQYFGPGTRLTVT.

The J gene is TRBJ2-1, the V gene TRBV7-9; 10 bases are shared with TRBD2. V was clipped by 5 bases and J by 1 base; unmatched bases: 8. The CDR3 totals 17 residues. Germline CDR1 and CDR2: SEHNR and FQNEAQ (reference sequence). CDR3 nucleotide sequence: TGTGCCAGCAGCGGACTAGCGGATGGAAATTCCTACAATGAGCAGTTCTTC. It yields the protein CASSGLADGNSYNEQFF.

The chain uses TRBV7-9 and TRBJ2-7; D is unresolved. The CDR3 loop spans 13 amino acids. Trimming removed 2 bases from V and 7 bases from J, with 12 bases in between. CDR1 is SEHNR and CDR2 is FQNEAQ in the germline V gene (reference sequence). The CDR3 here is CASSLTLPREQYF. In nucleotides, the CDR3 is TGTGCCAGCAGCTTAACCCTACCAAGGGAGCAGTACTTC.

The chain joins TRBV7-8 to TRBJ2-2, with D unclear. CDR1 is SGHVS and CDR2 is FQNEAQ in the germline V gene. Trimming cost V 3 bases and J 2 bases, with 10 bases left between them. This CDR3 comprises 15 residues. CDR3 nucleotide sequence: TGTGCCAGCAGCTTTAAATGGGGAAACACCGGGGAGCTGTTTTTT. This encodes CASSFKWGNTGELFF.